The clone carrying this TCR beta chain was recorded at least ten times. The sample belongs to a study of T cells in Graves' hyperthyroidism and ophthalmopathy. TCR beta CDR3 sequences were amplified from RNA transcripts. A set of HTBI primers served as the primers for a first-round RT-PCR of the TCR CDR3. In TCRdb, the multiplex PCR reads were re-called with MiXCR into one record per CDR3 protein. The table records under 450,000 distinct CDR3 sequences, 15% to 18% of them present only once. Out of about 10 ml of fresh peripheral blood came the PBMCs. The TCR was taken from a young woman with Graves' hyperthyroidism. The sequencing sample was made of blood.

The CDR3 region is CASRGTSGGARPDTQYF. The CDR3 DNA reads as TGCGCCAGCAGGGGGACTAGCGGGGGGGCCCGCCCAGATACGCAGTATTTT. V gene TRBV5-1 combines with J gene TRBJ2-3; 16 bases fit TRBD2. CDR3 size: 17 residues. Per the germline V gene, CDR1 is SGHRS and CDR2 is YFSETQ. V dropped 5 bases and J dropped 4; count of bases not matched to a gene: 7.